These T cell receptor beta chains were read from a single sample in a study of CD8 T cells in ankylosing spondylitis. TCRdb re-called the 5' RACE reads through MiXCR, storing one row per CDR3 protein. The data show 200,000 to 250,000 distinct CDR3 sequences, 20% to 30% seen once. The sequencing sample was made of blood, either unsorted or a sorted T cell fraction (not recorded which). These receptors were collected from a male donor with ankylosing spondylitis or in good health (not recorded which). CDR3s include the opening cysteine and the closing phenylalanine or tryptophan. Fields, in order: CDR3 length, V gene, D gene, J gene, clone size, CDR3 DNA, CDR3 protein. A D gene is named only where the DNA matches it firmly. Expanded clones are given a class, and other clones once, few, many or no size at all.

length: 9
V: TRBV20-1
D: -
J: TRBJ1-1
size: few
DNA: TGCAGTGTAGGCACTGAAGCTTTCTTT
CDR3: CSVGTEAFF

length: 15
V: TRBV5-1
D: -
J: TRBJ1-4
size: many
DNA: TGCGCCAGCAGCTTGGGGGCAACAACTAATGAAAAACTGTTTTTT
CDR3: CASSLGATTNEKLFF

length: 13
V: TRBV6-6
D: -
J: TRBJ2-7
size: once
DNA: TGTGCCAGCAGCCACGACACGTCCTACGAGCAGTACTTC
CDR3: CASSHDTSYEQYF

length: 15
V: TRBV7-9
D: TRBD2
J: TRBJ2-1
size: many
DNA: TGTGCCAGCGGACGACTAGCGGGAGTGTACAATGAGCAGTTCTTC
CDR3: CASGRLAGVYNEQFF

length: 16
V: TRBV5-1
D: TRBD1
J: TRBJ2-1
size: many
DNA: TGCGCCAGCAGCTACCTAACAGGGGCCCGCGACAATGAGCAGTTCTTC
CDR3: CASSYLTGARDNEQFF

length: 12
V: TRBV20-1
D: -
J: TRBJ2-3
size: few
DNA: TGCAGTGCTAGTCGGGGCACAGATACGCAGTATTTT
CDR3: CSASRGTDTQYF

length: 19
V: TRBV20-1
D: TRBD2
J: TRBJ2-5
size: -
DNA: TGCAGTGCTAGGGGTAGGGGTAGCGGGAACCAGAGATACCAAGAGACCCAGTACTTC
CDR3: CSARGRGSGNQRYQETQYF

length: 14
V: TRBV5-5
D: -
J: TRBJ2-7
size: many
DNA: TGTGCCAGCAGCTTAGCACAGCATCCCTACGAGCAGTACTTC
CDR3: CASSLAQHPYEQYF

length: 16
V: TRBV4-3
D: -
J: TRBJ2-7
size: -
DNA: TGCGCCAGCAGCCAAGATCTTACAATCACTACCTACGAGCAGTACTTC
CDR3: CASSQDLTITTYEQYF

length: 17
V: TRBV12-3/TRBV12-4
D: -
J: TRBJ2-7
size: -
DNA: TGTGCCAGCAGTCCACCCAGAGGGACTCTGGCTCGAATCGAGCAGTACTTC
CDR3: CASSPPRGTLARIEQYF

length: 14
V: TRBV6-1
D: TRBD1
J: TRBJ1-2
size: -
DNA: TGTGCCAGCAGGGATGATGGGACAGCCTATGGCTACACCTTC
CDR3: CASRDDGTAYGYTF

length: 14
V: TRBV9
D: -
J: TRBJ1-1
size: -
DNA: TGTGCCAGCAGCGCCCAGGGAGGGAGAACTGAAGCTTTCTTT
CDR3: CASSAQGGRTEAFF

length: 15
V: TRBV7-2
D: TRBD2
J: TRBJ2-1
size: -
DNA: TGTGCCAGCAGCTTAGCGGGAGGGCCTATGGGTGAGCAGTTCTTC
CDR3: CASSLAGGPMGEQFF

length: 17
V: TRBV9
D: TRBD2
J: TRBJ2-1
size: many
DNA: TGTGCCAGCAGCGCGGGACTAGCGGGAGGGCCCTACAATGAGCAGTTCTTC
CDR3: CASSAGLAGGPYNEQFF

length: 14
V: TRBV29-1
D: -
J: TRBJ2-1
size: -
DNA: TGCAGCGCCCCCGGGGTAGCGGCGTTGAATGAGCAGTTCTTC
CDR3: CSAPGVAALNEQFF

length: 13
V: TRBV15
D: TRBD1
J: TRBJ2-3
size: -
DNA: TGTGCCACCAGCGACAGGGGGCGAGATACGCAGTATTTT
CDR3: CATSDRGRDTQYF

length: 22
V: TRBV2
D: TRBD2
J: TRBJ2-1
size: few
DNA: TGTGCCAGCAGAGGAGCTTCAACTGGGACTAGCGGGAGGGGTAGCTCCTACAATGAGCAGTTCTTC
CDR3: CASRGASTGTSGRGSSYNEQFF

length: 12
V: TRBV20-1
D: -
J: TRBJ2-1
size: many
DNA: TGCAGTGCTAGGCAGGGCGTAAATGAGCAGTTCTTC
CDR3: CSARQGVNEQFF

length: 12
V: TRBV20-1
D: -
J: TRBJ2-7
size: many
DNA: TGCAGTGCCCCCGACCTTACCCACGAGCAGTACTTC
CDR3: CSAPDLTHEQYF

length: 15
V: TRBV18
D: -
J: TRBJ1-4
size: -
DNA: TGTGCCAGCTCACCGCGGCGGCAGGACGGGGAAAAACTGTTTTTT
CDR3: CASSPRRQDGEKLFF

length: 13
V: TRBV20-1
D: -
J: TRBJ1-5
size: many
DNA: TGCAGTGTTAGCTTGGATATTGATCAGCCCCAGCATTTT
CDR3: CSVSLDIDQPQHF

length: 14
V: TRBV6-2/TRBV6-3
D: -
J: TRBJ2-3
size: many
DNA: TGTGCCAGTGGCCGGGCGGCTAGCACAGATACGCAGTATTTT
CDR3: CASGRAASTDTQYF

length: 13
V: TRBV6-6
D: -
J: TRBJ1-2
size: many
DNA: TGTGCCAGCAGTTACGCCCCTCGGGATGGCTACACCTTC
CDR3: CASSYAPRDGYTF

length: 15
V: TRBV5-1
D: -
J: TRBJ1-5
size: many
DNA: TGCGCCAGCAGCTTGAGGGGTGATCTCAATCAGCCCCAGCATTTT
CDR3: CASSLRGDLNQPQHF

length: 23
V: TRBV29-1
D: TRBD2
J: TRBJ2-7
size: -
DNA: TGCAGCGTCTCCCTCGCCGGCAGGGGCAGCTTTTCGCGGGAGGGGCCAGGGGCCTACGAGCAGTACTTC
CDR3: CSVSLAGRGSFSREGPGAYEQYF

length: 17
V: TRBV14
D: TRBD1
J: TRBJ2-7
size: many
DNA: TGTGCCAGCAGCCAAAACCCGGGACAGGAGTATGGGTACGAGCAGTACTTC
CDR3: CASSQNPGQEYGYEQYF

length: 14
V: TRBV20-1
D: TRBD1
J: TRBJ2-5
size: many
DNA: TGCAGTGCTAATCCACAGGGGCGCCAAGAGACCCAGTACTTC
CDR3: CSANPQGRQETQYF

length: 15
V: TRBV5-1
D: -
J: TRBJ2-1
size: many
DNA: TGCGCCAGCAGCTTGGGGACGATCTCCTACAATGAGCAGTTCTTC
CDR3: CASSLGTISYNEQFF

length: 15
V: TRBV5-1
D: TRBD1
J: TRBJ1-1
size: many
DNA: TGCGCCAGCAGCTTGATATCGACAGGGGATACTGAAGCTTTCTTT
CDR3: CASSLISTGDTEAFF

length: 15
V: TRBV6-5
D: -
J: TRBJ1-1
size: few
DNA: TGTGCCAGCAGTTACTCGGGGTGGACGAACACTGAAGCTTTCTTT
CDR3: CASSYSGWTNTEAFF

length: 17
V: TRBV5-1
D: TRBD2
J: TRBJ2-1
size: few
DNA: TGCGCCAGCAGCTCTGGACTAGCGGGCTTCTCCTACAATGAGCAGTTCTTC
CDR3: CASSSGLAGFSYNEQFF

length: 16
V: TRBV5-1
D: TRBD2
J: TRBJ2-1
size: few
DNA: TGCGCCAGCAGCCTGCCGACTAGCGGGCTGTACAATGAGCAGTTCTTC
CDR3: CASSLPTSGLYNEQFF

length: 17
V: TRBV12-3/TRBV12-4
D: -
J: TRBJ2-1
size: -
DNA: TGTGCCAGCAGCAAGGGGGGACTAAACCTTCACTCTAATGAGCAGTTCTTC
CDR3: CASSKGGLNLHSNEQFF

length: 16
V: TRBV3-1
D: TRBD1
J: TRBJ2-2
size: many
DNA: TGTGCCAGCAGCCATTCCGGGACAGGGAAAACCGGGGAGCTGTTTTTT
CDR3: CASSHSGTGKTGELFF

length: 15
V: TRBV9
D: -
J: TRBJ1-5
size: few
DNA: TGTGCCAGCAGCGTAGGTTCCGGGAACAATCAGCCCCAGCATTTT
CDR3: CASSVGSGNNQPQHF

length: 15
V: TRBV10-3
D: -
J: TRBJ1-6
size: -
DNA: TGTGCCATCAGTGAGTCGAGCAGGGCTAATTCACCCCTCCACTTT
CDR3: CAISESSRANSPLHF

length: 19
V: TRBV5-1
D: TRBD2
J: TRBJ2-1
size: -
DNA: TGCGCCAGCAGCTTGGGACTAGCGGGAGGCGCACGCTCCTACAATGAGCAGTTCTTC
CDR3: CASSLGLAGGARSYNEQFF

length: 16
V: TRBV7-9
D: -
J: TRBJ1-2
size: many
DNA: TGTGCCAGCAGCTTAGGGGGACGGGAAGCTAACTATGGCTACACCTTC
CDR3: CASSLGGREANYGYTF

length: 14
V: TRBV7-8
D: -
J: TRBJ2-5
size: many
DNA: TGTGCCAGCAGCCCACAAGGGGGTCGCGAGACCCAGTACTTC
CDR3: CASSPQGGRETQYF

length: 14
V: TRBV5-6
D: -
J: TRBJ1-5
size: -
DNA: TGTGCCAGCAGCTTCGGGTACGGCGATCAGCCCCAGCATTTT
CDR3: CASSFGYGDQPQHF

length: 15
V: TRBV5-1
D: TRBD1
J: TRBJ1-2
size: many
DNA: TGCGCCAGCAGCCCGACAGGGGCTAGGAACTATGGCTACACCTTC
CDR3: CASSPTGARNYGYTF